Following are 17 T cell receptor beta chains from one sample sequenced in a study of spatial heterogeneity in lung cancer (dated by TCRdb to between 2018 and 2021). Receptor amplification or capture employed 5' RACE. TCRdb names NextSeq 500 as the instrument used. The public reads were quality trimmed at Q25 with fastp and then assembled into clones with MiXCR by TCRdb, keeping productive beta chains. Every distinct CDR3 protein forms one entry, paired with its most common genes and DNA. The sample profile shows approximately 49,000 distinct CDR3 sequences; approximately 5.7% of them were found once. Roughly 11% of the sample is in the top ten clones. The sample's time point label, in plain terms: sample taken at primary tumor resection. TCR sequencing used whole RNA extracted from tumor and nontumor lung tissue, or from cryopreserved PBMC samples, without cell sorting. This sample comprised PBMCs, obtained at surgery. The source of these receptors is a male donor with early-stage non-small cell lung cancer.

This sequence joins TRBV12-3 or TRBV12-4 and TRBJ2-2; TRBD1 agrees at 12 bases. Losses at the gene ends were 2 bases for V and 2 bases for J; bases not matched to a gene: 12. The CDR3 is made up of 20 amino acids. Here the CDR3 reads CASSLPGQGALMANTGELFF. Here the CDR3 DNA reads TGTGCCAGCAGTTTACCGGGACAGGGGGCTTTAATGGCAAACACCGGGGAGCTGTTTTTT.

This clonotype occurred many times. The rearrangement links TRBV7-2 to TRBJ2-3; D is unresolved. The CDR3 sequence is 15 residues long. The V gene's germline CDR1 is SGHTA and CDR2 FQGNSA. Between the trimmed V and J ends, which lost 0 bases and 6 bases, there was a span of 13 bases. The CDR3 sequence is CASSLARHPGDTQYF. CDR3 DNA: TGTGCCAGCAGCTTAGCGAGGCACCCAGGCGATACGCAGTATTTT.

By share of the sample, this clonotype is medium-sized. The chain uses TRBV7-9 and TRBJ2-7, with 7 bases aligning to TRBD2. Trimming removed 3 bases from V and 2 bases from J; junction bases left unmatched: 7. Per the germline V gene, CDR1 is SEHNR and CDR2 is FQNEAQ (reference sequence). CDR3 length: 15 amino acids. Here the CDR3 reads CASSFRDYPTYEQYF. The CDR3, as DNA: TGTGCCAGCAGCTTCCGGGACTACCCTACCTACGAGCAGTACTTC. The whole variable domain, filled in from reference TRBV7-9 and TRBJ2-7, reads DTGVSQNPRHKITKRGQNVTFRCDPISEHNRLYWYRQTLGQGPEFLTYFQNEAQLEKSRLLSDRFSAERPKGSFSTLEIQRTEQGDSAMYLCASSFRDYPTYEQYFGPGTRLTVT.

This clonotype was recorded many times. The V and J genes are TRBV12-3 or TRBV12-4 and TRBJ2-7, with D perhaps TRBD2 (6 bases). Trimming pared 3 bases from V and 2 bases from J, leaving 11 bases between. The length of the CDR3 is 14 residues. The CDR3 loop is CASSFWDSAYEQYF. DNA of the CDR3: TGTGCCAGCAGTTTTTGGGACTCAGCCTACGAGCAGTACTTC.

This chain connects TRBV6-1 to TRBJ2-7; weak D call: TRBD2 (6 bases). The CDR3 is 16 amino acids. Per the germline V gene, CDR1 is MNHNS and CDR2 is SASEGT. Trimming removed 2 bases from V and 3 bases from J, with 17 bases in between. The CDR3 sequence is CASSERLRAEGYEQYF. The CDR3 DNA sequence: TGTGCCAGCAGTGAACGACTTAGAGCGGAGGGCTACGAGCAGTACTTC.

This clonotype was counted ten times or more. The gene calls are TRBV28 and TRBJ1-4, with D perhaps matching TRBD1 (5 bases). The CDR3 is 15 residues long. Trimming pared 1 base from V and 0 bases from J, leaving 6 bases between. Germline V CDR1 and CDR2: MDHEN, SYDVKM. CDR3 in DNA: TGTGCCAGCAGTTTATTGGGGGCAACTAATGAAAAACTGTTTTTT. Protein: CASSLLGATNEKLFF.

There are many counts of this clonotype. V and J are TRBV5-1 and TRBJ2-1; 9 bases agree with TRBD2. The junction had 9 bases not matched to a gene; V was cut back by 4 bases and J by 7 bases. Per the germline V gene, CDR1 is SGHRS and CDR2 is YFSETQ. The CDR3 contains 15 residues. The CDR3 coding sequence is TGCGCCAGCAGCCTATTTAGCGGGAGAGGGAATGAGCAGTTCTTC. Its protein product is CASSLFSGRGNEQFF.

This clonotype was recorded at least ten times. The chain employs TRBV7-2 and TRBJ2-3; D may be TRBD2 (5 bases). The CDR3 consists of 14 residues. Germline values: CDR1 SGHTA, CDR2 FQGNSA. The V end was cut by 5 bases, the J end by 5 bases, with 14 bases between. CDR3 coding DNA: TGTGCCAGCAGCCGCTCGAAAGGAGGAGATACGCAGTATTTT. Translation: CASSRSKGGDTQYF.

This clonotype has ten or more counts. The rearrangement links TRBV18 to TRBJ2-7, with D unclear. The V end lost 1 base, the J end lost 6 bases, and 10 bases lay between the germline ends. The CDR3 length is 13 residues. Germline CDR1 KGHSH, CDR2 LQKENI. The DNA of the CDR3 is TGTGCCAGCTCACCACGTAGTCCCGCCGAGCAGTACTTC. This encodes CASSPRSPAEQYF.

This clonotype was detected a few times. The genes are TRBV3-1 and TRBJ1-5; 7 positions agree with TRBD1. Germline V CDR1 and CDR2: LGHDT, YNNKEL (reference sequence). The CDR3 has 15 amino acids. Trimming at V came to 5 bases and at J to 5 bases, leaving 9 bases not matched to a gene. The CDR3 protein is CASSKGTASDQPQHF. CDR3 sequence (DNA): TGTGCCAGCAGCAAGGGGACAGCGTCCGATCAGCCCCAGCATTTT.

This clonotype occurred many times. V and J are TRBV6-2 or TRBV6-3 and TRBJ1-6; 12 bases align to TRBD1. This CDR3 has 14 amino acids. The ends lost 6 bases at V and 9 bases at J; junction bases unmatched: 3. The germline V gene encodes CDR1 MNHEY and CDR2 SVGEGT. The DNA of the CDR3 is TGTGCCAGCAGCGGGACAGGGGGCAGTTCACCCCTCCACTTT. As protein: CASSGTGGSSPLHF.

This chain uses TRBV6-6 with TRBJ2-3; D is ambiguous. V was shortened by 2 bases and J by 5 bases, with 2 bases between the two germline ends. Per germline, CDR1 MNHNY and CDR2 SVGAGI (reference sequence). This CDR3 is 11 amino acids long. CDR3: CASSYKDTQYF. The CDR3 DNA is TGTGCCAGCAGTTACAAAGATACGCAGTATTTT.

This clonotype was detected many times. J is TRBJ1-3 and V is TRBV27; D unresolved. Trimming cost V 3 bases and J 3 bases, with 12 bases left between them. The CDR3 runs to 15 residues. From germline, CDR1 is MNHEY and CDR2 SMNVEV (reference sequence). CDR3 amino acids: CASSFGREIGNTIYF. DNA of the CDR3: TGTGCCAGCAGTTTCGGGAGGGAAATTGGAAACACCATATATTTT.

This clonotype was counted at least ten times. This chain connects TRBV11-2 to TRBJ1-5; the D is unclear. There are 13 residues in the CDR3. Germline V gene data show CDR1 as SGHAT and CDR2 as FQNNGV. V dropped 3 bases and J dropped 0 bases, with 3 bases sitting between them. The CDR3 sequence: CASSLHSNQPQHF. Written as DNA, the CDR3 is TGTGCCAGCAGCTTGCATAGCAATCAGCCCCAGCATTTT.

This chain uses TRBV7-9 with TRBJ2-3; 9 bases map to TRBD2. The germline V gene has CDR1 SEHNR and CDR2 FQNEAQ (reference sequence). The CDR3 runs 16 residues. The J segment lost 3 bases and the V segment lost 3 bases, leaving 7 bases of the junction unmatched. DNA of the CDR3: TGTGCCAGCAGCTTCGCTAGCGGGGTGGGTACAGATACGCAGTATTTT. As protein: CASSFASGVGTDTQYF. The variable domain in full, with the rest retrieved from reference TRBV7-9 and TRBJ2-3, is DTGVSQNPRHKITKRGQNVTFRCDPISEHNRLYWYRQTLGQGPEFLTYFQNEAQLEKSRLLSDRFSAERPKGSFSTLEIQRTEQGDSAMYLCASSFASGVGTDTQYFGPGTRLTVL.

This clonotype has at least ten counts. The chain uses TRBV10-3 and TRBJ2-7; 9 bases fit TRBD1. CDR3 length equals 14 residues. CDR1 is ENHRY and CDR2 is SYGVKD in the germline V gene. The ends lost 6 bases at V and 5 bases at J; junction bases unmatched: 8. CDR3 DNA sequence: TGTGCCATCAGCCAGAGGGACAGGGAGAACGAGCAGTACTTC. Protein: CAISQRDRENEQYF.

The CDR3 spells CASSLTGTGSGELFF. In nucleotides, the CDR3 is TGCGCCAGCAGCCTAACCGGGACAGGGTCCGGGGAGCTGTTTTTT. The genes are TRBV5-1 and TRBJ2-2; 9 bases agree with TRBD1. The J segment lost 6 bases and the V segment lost 4 bases, leaving 7 bases of the junction unmatched. Per the germline V gene, CDR1 is SGHRS and CDR2 is YFSETQ. The CDR3 is made up of 15 amino acids.